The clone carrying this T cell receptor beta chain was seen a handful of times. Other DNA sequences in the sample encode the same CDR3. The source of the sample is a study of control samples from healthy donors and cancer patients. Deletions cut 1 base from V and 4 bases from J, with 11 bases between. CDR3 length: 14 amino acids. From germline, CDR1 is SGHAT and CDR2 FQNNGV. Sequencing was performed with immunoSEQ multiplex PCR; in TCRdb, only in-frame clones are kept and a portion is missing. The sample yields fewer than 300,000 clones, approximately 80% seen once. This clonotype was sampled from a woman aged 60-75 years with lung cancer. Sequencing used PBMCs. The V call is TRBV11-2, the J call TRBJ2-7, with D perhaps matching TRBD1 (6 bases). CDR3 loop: CASSLGTELYEQYF. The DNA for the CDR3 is TGTGCCAGCAGCTTAGGGACAGAACTGTACGAGCAGTACTTC.